Shown below are 32 T cell receptor beta chains from a single sample sequenced in a study of blood T cell repertoires in COVID-19. Method: immunoSEQ multiplex PCR; TCRdb's copy keeps in-frame clones and lacks some. The sample lists some 160,000 clones, less than 80% occurring once. The specimen was PBMCs or T cells enriched from blood (not recorded which). The receptors derive from a woman aged 70-85 years in a cohort exposed to, infected with or recovered from COVID-19 (not recorded which).

The chain couples TRBV18 to TRBJ2-7; 11 bases fit TRBD1. The V and J ends lost 4 bases and 4 bases, in that order; junction bases with no gene match: 6. The CDR3 has 15 amino acids. Germline CDR1 is KGHSH and CDR2 is LQKENI. This CDR3 reads CASSLSGTGGYEQYF. DNA for the CDR3: TGTGCCAGCTCACTTTCCGGGACAGGGGGTTACGAGCAGTACTTC.

The CDR3 region has the DNA TGTGCCAGCAGCCGACAGGGGGCAACGGAGCAGTTCTTC. Amino acid sequence: CASSRQGATEQFF. The chain recombines TRBV14 with TRBJ2-1, with 10 bases lining up with TRBD1. The junction had 4 bases not matched to a gene; V was cut back by 4 bases and J by 10 bases. This CDR3 spans 13 amino acids. Per germline, CDR1 SGHDN and CDR2 FVKESK.

The V call is TRBV12-3 or TRBV12-4, the J call TRBJ2-1, with 9 bases identical to TRBD1. With V trimmed by 3 bases and J by 13 bases, 7 bases remained unmatched. This CDR3 region has 13 residues. As DNA, the CDR3 is TGTGCCAGCAGTTTCCCAGGGGACAGGGATCAGTTCTTC. This encodes CASSFPGDRDQFF.

This chain uses TRBV2 with TRBJ2-3; TRBD1 agrees at 10 bases. V dropped 8 bases and J dropped 5; count of bases not matched to a gene: 4. CDR1 and CDR2 from the germline V gene are SNHLY and FYNNEI. The CDR3 sequence is 13 residues long. DNA of the CDR3: TGTGCCAGCTCCGGACAGGGGGTAGATACGCAGTATTTT. Amino acid sequence: CASSGQGVDTQYF.

The chain combines TRBV5-5 with TRBJ2-1; 7 nucleotides match TRBD2. V was clipped by 4 bases and J by 10 bases; unmatched bases: 5. The CDR3 is 12 amino acids. The V gene's germline CDR1 is SGHKS and CDR2 YYEKEE (reference sequence). CDR3 sequence (DNA): TGTGCCAGCAGCCGTTGGGAGGGCGAGCAGTTCTTC. This gives the protein CASSRWEGEQFF.

V is TRBV5-1 and J is TRBJ1-1; D is perhaps TRBD1 (6 bases). Germline loops: CDR1 SGHRS, CDR2 YFSETQ. V dropped 0 bases and J dropped 4 bases, with 13 bases sitting between them. The CDR3 covers 15 residues. The CDR3, as DNA: TGCGCCAGCAGCTTGGGTGGGCAGGGGACCACTGAAGCTTTCTTT. Protein product: CASSLGGQGTTEAFF.

The J gene is TRBJ2-1, the V gene TRBV11-3; TRBD2 aligns across 11 bases. The length of the CDR3 is 14 residues. Germline assignment: CDR1 SGHNT and CDR2 YENEEA. The junction had 2 bases not matched to a gene; V was cut back by 5 bases and J by 5 bases. The CDR3 region has the DNA TGTGCCAGCAGCAAGACTAGCGGGAACAATGAGCAGTTCTTC. This sequence encodes CASSKTSGNNEQFF.

The chain uses TRBV27 and TRBJ1-5; D might be TRBD1 (6 bases). Germline lookup yields CDR1 MNHEY and CDR2 SMNVEV (reference sequence). The V end was cut by 5 bases, the J end by 6 bases, with 17 bases between. The CDR3 runs to 15 residues. Here the CDR3 DNA reads TGTGCCAGCAGTAGGGGCACAGGGTTTGTTCAGCCCCAGCATTTT. Its protein product is CASSRGTGFVQPQHF.

The chain employs TRBV28 and TRBJ1-4, with unresolved D. Trimming took off 4 bases at V and 0 bases at J, with 9 bases between the two ends. This CDR3 is built from 15 residues. The germline CDR1 and CDR2 sequences are MDHEN and SYDVKM. Here the CDR3 DNA reads TGTGCCAGCAGTTCGGCCGGGGCAACTAATGAAAAACTGTTTTTT. Encoded protein: CASSSAGATNEKLFF.

V is TRBV5-1 and J is TRBJ1-1; D gene unclear. The CDR3 runs 14 residues. Trimming took off 2 bases at V and 1 base at J, with 9 bases between the two ends. Germline V lookup: CDR1 SGHRS, CDR2 YFSETQ. CDR3: CASSFHGENTEAFF. The CDR3 region has the DNA TGCGCCAGCAGCTTTCACGGGGAGAACACTGAAGCTTTCTTT.

The chain carries TRBV7-6 and TRBJ2-7, with 8 nucleotides matching TRBD1. Germline trimming cut 7 bases from V and 6 bases from J; bases unmatched to any gene: 5. Per germline, CDR1 SGHVS and CDR2 FNYEAQ. The CDR3 is 12 amino acids. CDR3 region: CASTTTGGEQYF. The CDR3 coding sequence is TGTGCCAGCACCACCACAGGGGGCGAGCAGTACTTC.

This clone was observed many times. This chain links TRBV11-3 with TRBJ2-2; 7 bases line up with TRBD2. The germline V gene has CDR1 SGHNT and CDR2 YENEEA. This CDR3 has 16 amino acids. The V gene end was trimmed by 3 bases and the J gene end by 4 bases; junction bases not matched to a gene: 8. In DNA, the CDR3 is TGTGCCAGCAGCTTCGGTGCGGGAGAAGGCACCGGGGAGCTGTTTTTT. It encodes CASSFGAGEGTGELFF.

The chain carries TRBV7-8 and TRBJ2-5, with D tentatively TRBD1 (6 bases). Germline CDR1 is SGHVS and CDR2 is FQNEAQ. This CDR3 is 13 amino acids long. With 5 bases removed from V and 4 bases from J, the gap between germline ends came to 11 bases. This CDR3 is CASSRGRGETQYF. The CDR3 coding sequence is TGTGCCAGCAGCCGGGGCAGGGGAGAGACCCAGTACTTC.

The rearrangement links TRBV5-1 to TRBJ2-5, with 10 bases fitting TRBD1. Trimming cost V 0 bases and J 4 bases; bases outside gene matches: 12. The CDR3 is 18 amino acids. Per the germline V gene, CDR1 is SGHRS and CDR2 is YFSETQ. Here the CDR3 DNA reads TGCGCCAGCAGCTTGGAGGCCTATGGGACAGGGGTTTTAGAGACCCAGTACTTC. It encodes CASSLEAYGTGVLETQYF.

J is TRBJ2-7 and V is TRBV7-9; 11 bases fit TRBD1. The germline V gene encodes CDR1 SEHNR and CDR2 FQNEAQ (reference sequence). The V segment lost 0 bases and the J segment 2 bases; nucleotides outside the gene matches: 3. This CDR3 is built from 16 residues. In DNA form, the CDR3 reads TGTGCCAGCAGCTTAGCAATGGGACAGGGGGCCTACGAGCAGTACTTC. Protein product: CASSLAMGQGAYEQYF.

This clone was seen only a few times. V is TRBV5-4 and J is TRBJ2-7, with 9 nucleotides matching TRBD1. CDR1 and CDR2 (germline): SGHNT, YYREEE (reference sequence). V shed 0 bases and J 6 bases; nucleotides not matched to a gene: 4. The CDR3 is 14 residues long. CDR3 coding DNA: TGTGCCAGCAGCTTGGAAGGGACAGGGCGCGAGCAGTACTTC. Translated, it gives CASSLEGTGREQYF.

The chain joins TRBV6-6 to TRBJ2-1; D uncertain. V gave up 0 bases and J gave up 3 bases, with 3 bases separating them. There are 13 residues in the CDR3. The germline V gene has CDR1 MNHNY and CDR2 SVGAGI (reference sequence). Here the CDR3 DNA reads TGTGCCAGCAGTTACTCCTTCTACAATGAGCAGTTCTTC. Its translation is CASSYSFYNEQFF.

This clone was recorded a few times. V and J are TRBV13 and TRBJ1-2, with D unresolved. The CDR3 consists of 16 residues. With 5 bases removed from V and 1 base from J, the gap between germline ends came to 17 bases. Germline lookup yields CDR1 PRHDT and CDR2 FYEKMQ (reference sequence). The CDR3 protein is CASSPRLPGVNYGYTF. The DNA for the CDR3 is TGTGCCAGCAGCCCGCGTCTCCCGGGAGTTAACTATGGCTACACCTTC.

The V and J genes are TRBV5-3 and TRBJ2-1, with 10 bases that match TRBD2. TRBV5-3 belongs to the ORF category, with a function that is uncertain. Trimming cost V 4 bases and J 0 bases; bases outside gene matches: 13. This CDR3 is built from 19 residues. In DNA form, the CDR3 reads TGTGCCAGAAGCCAAACCCCGGGACTAGCGTACAGCTCCTACAATGAGCAGTTCTTC. This encodes CARSQTPGLAYSSYNEQFF.

The rearrangement joins TRBV13 to TRBJ2-1, with 9 bases fitting TRBD2. The CDR3 covers 14 residues. V was clipped by 3 bases and J by 6 bases; unmatched bases: 3. The germline CDR1 and CDR2 sequences are PRHDT and FYEKMQ (reference sequence). In DNA form, the CDR3 reads TGTGCCAGCAGCTTGATAGCGGGAGTCAATGAGCAGTTCTTC. It encodes CASSLIAGVNEQFF.

The J gene is TRBJ1-2, the V gene TRBV27; D is uncertain. The CDR3 runs to 13 residues. The V gene's germline CDR1 is MNHEY and CDR2 SMNVEV (reference sequence). V shed 4 bases and J shed 0 bases, with 6 bases lying between them. The CDR3 bases are TGTGCCAGCAGTTCGGGGTCTAACTATGGCTACACCTTC. It translates to CASSSGSNYGYTF.

The genes are TRBV9 and TRBJ2-2; D may be TRBD2 (5 bases). Germline CDR1 SGDLS, CDR2 YYNGEE. Trimming pared 0 bases from V and 6 bases from J, leaving 12 bases between. The CDR3 has 15 amino acids. The CDR3 spells CASSVVGSKAGELFF. In DNA, the CDR3 is TGTGCCAGCAGCGTAGTTGGGAGTAAGGCCGGGGAGCTGTTTTTT.

The chain recombines TRBV20-1 with TRBJ1-1; D is ambiguous. The CDR3 consists of 11 residues. In germline, CDR1 is DFQATT, CDR2 SNEGSKA (reference sequence). V gave up 3 bases and J gave up 11 bases, with 13 bases separating them. CDR3 amino acids: CSASGRSWAFF. The CDR3 DNA reads TGCAGTGCTAGTGGGAGGAGCTGGGCTTTCTTT.

The chain employs TRBV28 and TRBJ1-6, with TRBD1 identical over 9 bases. The CDR3 consists of 16 residues. CDR1 and CDR2 (germline): MDHEN, SYDVKM. J lost 7 bases, V lost 6 bases, and 10 bases had no gene match. CDR3 amino acids: CASRQSLGTGNSPLHF. In DNA form, the CDR3 reads TGTGCCAGCAGACAATCCCTCGGGACAGGGAATTCACCCCTCCACTTT.

There are a few counts of this clone. CDR3 coding DNA: TGTGCCAGCAGCTCTGCTCAAGGGACTGGTTTCGAGCAGTACTTC. It yields the protein CASSSAQGTGFEQYF. The chain uses TRBV11-1 and TRBJ2-7; tentative D call: TRBD2 (6 bases). The CDR3 totals 15 residues. Per germline, CDR1 SGHAT and CDR2 FQDESV (reference sequence). Trimming took 4 bases from V and 6 from J, leaving 19 bases between them.

This clone was observed a single time. The chain uses TRBV24-1 and TRBJ1-1; the D is unclear. The CDR3 is made up of 14 amino acids. CDR1 and CDR2 from the germline V gene are KGHDR and SFDVKD. V was trimmed by 3 bases and J by 0 bases, leaving 7 bases between them. The DNA of the CDR3 is TGTGCCACCAGTGATCACGACTTGAACACTGAAGCTTTCTTT. Translated, it gives CATSDHDLNTEAFF.

This clone was observed a few times. The V call is TRBV11-3, the J call TRBJ2-1; a possible D gene is TRBD2 (6 bases). In germline, CDR1 is SGHNT, CDR2 YENEEA. Trimming pared 5 bases from V and 4 bases from J, leaving 18 bases between. The CDR3 sequence is 16 residues long. The CDR3 reads CASSPTGGIIYNEQFF. DNA of the CDR3: TGTGCCAGCAGCCCCACCGGGGGAATTATTTACAATGAGCAGTTCTTC.

This chain joins TRBV11-3 and TRBJ2-5, with D possibly TRBD2 on 5 matching bases. Germline-derived CDR1 and CDR2 are SGHNT and YENEEA. This CDR3 region has 13 residues. V was pared by 1 base and J by 2 bases, with 5 bases between. The CDR3 is CASSLGEQETQYF. For the CDR3, the DNA is TGTGCCAGCAGCTTAGGGGAGCAAGAGACCCAGTACTTC.

The chain carries TRBV19 and TRBJ1-2; 10 nucleotides match TRBD1. This CDR3 contains 13 residues. Looked up from germline, CDR1 is LNHDA and CDR2 is SQIVND (reference sequence). V was clipped by 6 bases and J by 4 bases; unmatched bases: 2. CDR3 protein: CASRGQGVYGYTF. In DNA form, the CDR3 reads TGTGCCAGTAGAGGACAGGGGGTCTATGGCTACACCTTC.

This chain connects TRBV5-1 to TRBJ2-3; D not certain. V shed 6 bases and J shed 0 bases, with 11 bases lying between them. This CDR3 has 14 amino acids. Germline V gives CDR1 SGHRS, CDR2 YFSETQ. The CDR3 here is CASKSSVSTDTQYF. CDR3 coding DNA: TGCGCCAGCAAATCGTCAGTTAGCACAGATACGCAGTATTTT.

The rearrangement uses TRBV6-5 and TRBJ2-7, with TRBD2 matching over 9 bases. V lost 2 bases to trimming and J lost 2 bases; unmatched junction nucleotides: 7. The germline CDR1 and CDR2 sequences are MNHEY and SVGAGI. The CDR3 covers 16 residues. In DNA, the CDR3 is TGTGCCAGCAGTTACGCCCGGGCTAGCGGGGCCTACGAGCAGTACTTC. It is translated as CASSYARASGAYEQYF.

At least ten counts were recorded for this clone. The chain has TRBV24-1 and TRBJ2-1; D might be TRBD2 (6 bases). V shed 6 bases and J shed 2 bases, with 10 bases lying between them. CDR3 length equals 14 residues. Per germline, CDR1 KGHDR and CDR2 SFDVKD. CDR3 coding DNA: TGTGCCACCAGTCGGGACTTGACCTACAATGAGCAGTTCTTC. Its protein product is CATSRDLTYNEQFF.